The 20 T cell receptor beta chains presented below share a single source sample, sequenced in a study of T cell responses to AZD1222 COVID-19 vaccine. Assay used: immunoSEQ multiplex PCR; TCRdb lists only in-frame clones, some missing. The sample holds about 99,000 clones; approximately 87% are singletons and the top ten take less than 3.5%. This material consisted of peripheral blood, taken on day 0 of AZD1222 vaccination. The receptors were sampled from an adult in good health.

V is TRBV7-8 and J is TRBJ2-1; 10 bases agree with TRBD2. Germline V lookup: CDR1 SGHVS, CDR2 FQNEAQ. This CDR3 region has 17 residues. After removal of 3 bases from V and 7 bases from J, the junction contained 12 bases not matched to a gene. The CDR3 reads CASSLNPFTSGANEQFF. In nucleotides, the CDR3 is TGTGCCAGCAGCTTGAACCCCTTTACTAGCGGGGCGAATGAGCAGTTCTTC.

J is TRBJ1-2 and V is TRBV25-1, with TRBD1 as a possible D gene (5 bases). V was clipped by 3 bases and J by 0 bases, with 11 bases between them. Germline V gene sequence: CDR1 MGHDK, CDR2 SYGVNS. This CDR3 contains 15 residues. The CDR3 region has the DNA TGTGCCAGCAGTGATCAGGGTCAAGCTAACTATGGCTACACCTTC. Its protein product is CASSDQGQANYGYTF.

V and J are TRBV5-4 and TRBJ1-2; D is unclear. Germline V lookup: CDR1 SGHNT, CDR2 YYREEE (reference sequence). The CDR3 has 15 amino acids. V shed 4 bases and J shed 4 bases, with 17 bases lying between them. The CDR3 DNA is TGTGCCAGCAGCCCTCAGACGGATGTGACCTATGGCTACACCTTC. Translating gives CASSPQTDVTYGYTF.

The chain combines TRBV7-8 with TRBJ1-4; tentative D call: TRBD1 (5 bases). V shed 4 bases and J shed 9 bases, with 18 bases lying between them. This CDR3 region has 15 residues. Germline V gene sequence: CDR1 SGHVS, CDR2 FQNEAQ. Here the CDR3 reads CASSSGTGSRQKLFF. The CDR3 DNA reads as TGTGCCAGCAGCTCAGGGACTGGGAGCCGTCAAAAACTGTTTTTT.

This chain connects TRBV3-1 (or the pseudogene TRBV3-2) to TRBJ1-1; no firm D call. Between the trimmed V and J ends, which lost 4 bases and 3 bases, there was a span of 9 bases. CDR3 length: 13 amino acids. Germline CDR1 is LGHDT and CDR2 is YNNKEL (reference sequence). The CDR3 DNA follows: TGTGCCAGCAGCCCGAGGGAATACACTGAAGCTTTCTTT. Translated, it gives CASSPREYTEAFF.

The CDR3 sequence is CASSQSYNPGRGIYGYTF. The DNA for the CDR3 is TGTGCCAGCAGCCAATCCTACAATCCGGGACGGGGGATCTATGGCTACACCTTC. V and J are TRBV3-1 (or the pseudogene TRBV3-2) and TRBJ1-2, with D tentatively TRBD1 (5 bases). This CDR3 has 18 amino acids. V lost 2 bases and J lost 4, with 23 bases in between. Germline V CDR1 and CDR2: LGHDT, YNNKEL (reference sequence).

The V gene is TRBV13, the J gene TRBJ1-5, with D perhaps matching TRBD1 (6 bases). The CDR3 loop spans 14 amino acids. From germline, CDR1 is PRHDT and CDR2 FYEKMQ (reference sequence). Trimming took 1 base from V and 3 from J, leaving 7 bases between them. CDR3 sequence: CASSLAGDNQPQHF. CDR3 sequence (DNA): TGTGCCAGCAGCTTAGCAGGGGACAATCAGCCCCAGCATTTT. Supplemented by reference TRBV13 and TRBJ1-5, the full variable domain reads AAGVIQSPRHLIKEKRETATLKCYPIPRHDTVYWYQQGPGQDPQFLISFYEKMQSDKGSIPDRFSAQQFSDYHSELNMSSLELGDSALYFCASSLAGDNQPQHFGDGTRLSIL.

The table lists this clone with a count of one. The chain links TRBV11-2 to TRBJ2-1; maybe TRBD2 (6 bases). The ends were cut back, 2 bases at V and 0 bases at J, with 17 bases in the middle. CDR1 is SGHAT, CDR2 FQNNGV, per germline. This CDR3 has 18 amino acids. CDR3 bases: TGTGCCAGCAGCTTATTGGGCGGGACTCCTAGCTCCTACAATGAGCAGTTCTTC. It translates to CASSLLGGTPSSYNEQFF.

CDR3 sequence reads: CASSLGNRVGNTEAFF. The CDR3, as DNA: TGCGCCAGCAGCTTAGGGAACAGGGTGGGGAACACTGAAGCTTTCTTT. The V gene is TRBV5-1, the J gene TRBJ1-1, with a possible D match to TRBD1 (6 bases). The CDR3 length is 16 residues. Between the trimmed V and J ends, which lost 2 bases and 1 base, there was a span of 15 bases. Germline CDR1 and CDR2: SGHRS and YFSETQ.

CDR3: CASSESGTGVFGEQFF. The CDR3 coding sequence is TGTGCCAGCAGTGAATCAGGGACAGGGGTATTTGGTGAGCAGTTCTTC. The chain has TRBV2 and TRBJ2-1, with 10 bases that match TRBD1. CDR1 is SNHLY, CDR2 FYNNEI, per germline. There are 16 residues in the CDR3. J gave up 9 bases and V 2 bases, and 10 bases lay outside the gene matches.

The chain couples TRBV15 to TRBJ1-5; D is perhaps TRBD1 (6 bases). V gave up 5 bases and J gave up 5 bases, with 13 bases separating them. Germline lookup yields CDR1 LNHNV and CDR2 YYDKDF (reference sequence). CDR3 size: 14 residues. This chain's CDR3 is CATSRRDTDQPQHF. DNA of the CDR3: TGTGCCACCAGCCGCCGGGACACTGATCAGCCCCAGCATTTT.

The V gene is TRBV5-6, the J gene TRBJ1-6, with TRBD1 matching 9 bases. The CDR3 is made up of 16 amino acids. Germline lookup yields CDR1 SGHDT and CDR2 YYEEEE. The J segment lost 14 bases and the V segment lost 3 bases, leaving 15 bases of the junction unmatched. The CDR3 DNA reads as TGTGCCAGCAGCTCCTTTTCCGGGACAGGGTCTACCTCCCTCCACTTT. It encodes CASSSFSGTGSTSLHF.

CDR3 sequence: CASRMDRVDYGYTF. CDR3 DNA: TGTGCCAGCAGAATGGACAGGGTCGACTATGGCTACACCTTC. The chain joins TRBV6-4 to TRBJ1-2; TRBD1 aligns across 8 bases. V lost 6 bases to trimming and J lost 3 bases; unmatched junction nucleotides: 6. Germline values: CDR1 MRHNA, CDR2 SNTAGT. The CDR3 consists of 14 residues.

The chain employs TRBV6-4 and TRBJ1-1, with TRBD1 identical over 7 bases. V trimming: 2 bases; J trimming: 4 bases; junction bases outside the gene matches: 13. CDR1 MRHNA and CDR2 SNTAGT come from the germline V gene. The CDR3 extends over 17 amino acids. CDR3 amino acids: CASSDAVGQGEGTEAFF. The DNA of the CDR3 is TGTGCCAGCAGTGACGCCGTGGGGCAGGGGGAGGGCACTGAAGCTTTCTTT.

The V call is TRBV27, the J call TRBJ1-2, with D perhaps TRBD1 (5 bases). This CDR3 has 15 residues. Between the trimmed V and J ends, which lost 5 bases and 1 base, there was a span of 14 bases. The germline V gene encodes CDR1 MNHEY and CDR2 SMNVEV (reference sequence). The CDR3 sequence: CASSPTEPNNYGYTF. The CDR3 nucleotides read TGTGCCAGCAGTCCGACAGAACCAAATAACTATGGCTACACCTTC.

This clone was found once. The chain recombines TRBV7-2 with TRBJ1-3; 7 bases fit TRBD1. CDR1 SGHTA and CDR2 FQGNSA come from the germline V gene. The length of the CDR3 is 12 residues. V lost 7 bases and J lost 3; bases outside the gene matches: 0. The chain's CDR3 is CASTGGGNTIYF. In nucleotides, the CDR3 is TGTGCCAGCACAGGGGGTGGAAACACCATATATTTT.

The chain has TRBV7-9 and TRBJ2-2; D tentatively reads TRBD1 or TRBD2 (5 bases each). Trimming took off 0 bases at V and 1 base at J, with 15 bases between the two ends. The CDR3 is made up of 18 amino acids. The V gene's germline CDR1 is SEHNR and CDR2 FQNEAQ (reference sequence). In DNA form, the CDR3 reads TGTGCCAGCAGCTTAGCGTACGGGGCAGCGAGGAACACCGGGGAGCTGTTTTTT. It yields the protein CASSLAYGAARNTGELFF.

V usage is TRBV28 and J usage is TRBJ1-5, with D possibly matching TRBD1 (5 bases). The CDR3 loop spans 17 amino acids. V gave up 1 base and J gave up 0 bases, with 13 bases separating them. Germline loops: CDR1 MDHEN, CDR2 SYDVKM. The CDR3 nucleotides are TGTGCCAGCAGTTTATCCGGGGCAGCGGCTAGCAATCAGCCCCAGCATTTT. Translated, it gives CASSLSGAAASNQPQHF.

The chain has TRBV30 and TRBJ1-5; D unclear. V lost 4 bases, J lost 4 bases, and 11 bases lay in between. Germline V gene sequence: CDR1 GTSNPN, CDR2 SVGIG (reference sequence). There are 13 residues in the CDR3. The CDR3 sequence: CAWKADPNQPQHF. Here the CDR3 DNA reads TGTGCCTGGAAGGCGGACCCTAATCAGCCCCAGCATTTT.

The gene calls are TRBV10-1 and TRBJ1-2; 7 bases agree with TRBD1. The junction had 6 bases not matched to a gene; V was cut back by 8 bases and J by 0 bases. Per the germline V gene, CDR1 is WNHNN and CDR2 is SYGVQD (reference sequence). This CDR3 region has 14 residues. CDR3 nucleotides: TGCGCCAGCCCGTCGGACAGGTCTAACTATGGCTACACCTTC. Protein sequence: CASPSDRSNYGYTF.